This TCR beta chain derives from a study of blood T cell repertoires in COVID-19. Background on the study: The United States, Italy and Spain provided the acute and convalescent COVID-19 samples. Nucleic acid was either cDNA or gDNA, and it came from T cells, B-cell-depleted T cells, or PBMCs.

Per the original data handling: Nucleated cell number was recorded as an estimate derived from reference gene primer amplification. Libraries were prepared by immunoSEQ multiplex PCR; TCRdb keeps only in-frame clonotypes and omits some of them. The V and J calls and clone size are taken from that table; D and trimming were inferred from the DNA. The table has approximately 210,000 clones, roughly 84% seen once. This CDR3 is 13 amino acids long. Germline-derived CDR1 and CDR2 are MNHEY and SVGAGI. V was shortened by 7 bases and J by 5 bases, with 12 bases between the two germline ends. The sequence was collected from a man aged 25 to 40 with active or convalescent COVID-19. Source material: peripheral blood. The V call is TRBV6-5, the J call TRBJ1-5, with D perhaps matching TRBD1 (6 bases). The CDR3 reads CASNRVRDQPQHF. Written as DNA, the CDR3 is TGTGCCAGCAACAGGGTTCGGGATCAGCCCCAGCATTTT.